This TCR beta chain was identified during a study of cytomegalovirus exposure and HLA in healthy donors. General study points: Several of the most significant clusters were apparently associated with common viral pathogens in a later analysis.

This CDR3 is built from 15 residues. Trimming shortened V by 3 bases and J by 2 bases, and 12 bases separated the two germline ends. Germline V gene lookup returns CDR1 MRHNA and CDR2 SNTAGT. Comments on this clone: Its antigen is unidentified.

The PCR used 60 Vbeta and 13 Jbeta primers. Measured with immunoSEQ multiplex PCR; TCRdb has only the in-frame clones, and not every one. The data show 100,000 to 150,000 clones, just under 85% seen once. V usage is TRBV6-4 and J usage is TRBJ2-3, with TRBD1 as a possible D gene (7 bases). The sequencing sample was made of PBMCs. The source of this sequence is a boy aged 2 to 9 in good health and CMV-seronegative. CDR3 protein: CASSESEGATDTQYF. In DNA, the CDR3 is TGTGCCAGCAGTGAATCGGAGGGGGCCACAGATACGCAGTATTTT.